The following is a T cell receptor beta chain sequence with its context. The sample comes from a study of control samples from healthy donors and cancer patients. Method: immunoSEQ multiplex PCR; TCRdb's copy keeps in-frame clones and lacks some. The repertoire holds roughly 95,000 clones, about 90% seen once, with roughly 14% in the top ten. The V gene lost 3 bases and the J gene lost 0 bases, with 12 bases spanning the gap. CDR1 and CDR2 from the germline V gene are MNHEY and SMNVEV (reference sequence). The CDR3 sequence is 16 residues long. The clonotype originates from a young man in good health. The sample consisted of blood. This chain links TRBV27 with TRBJ1-5; D not resolved. This CDR3 reads CASSLAAPYSNQPQHF. The CDR3 DNA sequence: TGTGCCAGCAGTTTGGCGGCACCCTATAGCAATCAGCCCCAGCATTTT.